A single sample gave rise to the 21 T cell receptor beta chains below, sequenced in a study of cytomegalovirus exposure and HLA in healthy donors. Researchers ran the PCR with 60 Vbeta and 13 Jbeta primers. Repertoires were generated with immunoSEQ multiplex PCR, while TCRdb's copy carries only in-frame clones and drops some. The sample yields some 200,000 clones, over 65% seen once. Sequenced: PBMCs. The receptors here all came from a woman in her sixties in good health and CMV-seropositive.

The chain uses TRBV28 and TRBJ1-4; tentative D call: TRBD1 (5 bases). The CDR3 length is 16 residues. Germline CDR1 and CDR2: MDHEN and SYDVKM. V was clipped by 7 bases and J by 0 bases, with 15 bases between them. The CDR3 region has the DNA TGTGCCAGCAAAAGGGACTGGGGGGCAACTAATGAAAAACTGTTTTTT. This codes for CASKRDWGATNEKLFF. The full variable domain, with the rest looked up from reference TRBV28 and TRBJ1-4, is DVKVTQSSRYLVKRTGEKVFLECVQDMDHENMFWYRQDPGLGLRLIYFSYDVKMKEKGDIPEGYSVSREKKERFSLILESASTNQTSMYLCASKRDWGATNEKLFFGSGTQLSVL.

The rearrangement joins TRBV6-1 to TRBJ1-1; the match to TRBD1 covers 7 bases. Germline V gene data show CDR1 as MNHNS and CDR2 as SASEGT. CDR3 length equals 14 residues. V was clipped by 7 bases and J by 4 bases; unmatched bases: 9. The CDR3 loop is CASTPKGGGTEAFF. CDR3 coding DNA: TGTGCCAGCACTCCCAAAGGGGGCGGCACTGAAGCTTTCTTT.

The CDR3 spells CATRGGQGGTEAFF. DNA for the CDR3: TGTGCCACCAGAGGGGGCCAGGGGGGAACTGAAGCTTTCTTT. The chain couples TRBV15 to TRBJ1-1; TRBD1 aligns across 7 bases. The CDR3 contains 14 residues. The germline V gene has CDR1 LNHNV and CDR2 YYDKDF (reference sequence). The junction had 9 bases not matched to a gene; V was cut back by 6 bases and J by 5 bases.

This clone was observed once. The genes are TRBV2 and TRBJ2-4, with TRBD1 identical over 7 bases. The CDR3 length is 14 residues. CDR1 and CDR2 from the germline V gene are SNHLY and FYNNEI. V lost 5 bases and J lost 1; bases outside the gene matches: 2. CDR3 sequence: CASSSQGAKNIQYF. The CDR3 DNA sequence: TGTGCCAGCAGTTCACAGGGGGCCAAAAACATTCAGTACTTC.

J is TRBJ1-2 and V is TRBV5-4, with D tentatively TRBD1 (6 bases). CDR1 and CDR2 from the germline V gene are SGHNT and YYREEE (reference sequence). The CDR3 is made up of 15 amino acids. V lost 4 bases, J lost 4 bases, and 17 bases lay in between. The CDR3 DNA reads TGTGCCAGCAGCACACCAATCGACAGGAGCTATGGCTACACCTTC. Amino acids: CASSTPIDRSYGYTF.

The V call is TRBV5-5, the J call TRBJ2-1; D is ambiguous. This CDR3 comprises 16 residues. Germline assignment: CDR1 SGHKS and CDR2 YYEKEE (reference sequence). V was clipped by 0 bases and J by 0 bases, with 10 bases between them. The CDR3 spells CASSLEAAYSYNEQFF. The DNA for the CDR3 is TGTGCCAGCAGCTTGGAGGCGGCTTACTCCTACAATGAGCAGTTCTTC.

The J gene is TRBJ1-3, the V gene TRBV29-1; perhaps TRBD1 as D (6 bases). The germline gives CDR1 SQVTM, CDR2 ANQGSEA. CDR3 length: 12 residues. V lost 4 bases and J 3 bases, leaving 7 bases between the germline ends. Here the CDR3 DNA reads TGCAGCGTTGCCAGGGGTGGAAACACCATATATTTT. Translating it yields CSVARGGNTIYF. Full variable domain (missing parts from reference TRBV29-1 and TRBJ1-3): SAVISQKPSRDICQRGTSLTIQCQVDSQVTMMFWYRQQPGQSLTLIATANQGSEATYESGFVIDKFPISRPNLTFSTLTVSNMSPEDSSIYLCSVARGGNTIYFGEGSWLTVV.

This chain's CDR3 is CSVAGGAFTYNEQFF. CDR3 DNA sequence: TGCAGCGTGGCAGGGGGCGCCTTCACCTACAATGAGCAGTTCTTC. This chain links TRBV29-1 with TRBJ2-1; 8 nucleotides line up with TRBD1. V gave up 6 bases and J gave up 2 bases; unmatched junction bases: 9. Germline CDR1 and CDR2: SQVTM and ANQGSEA. The length of the CDR3 is 15 residues.

Regarding this clone: The junction differs from germline at one of its ends, possibly a read error. The chain couples TRBV7-9 to TRBJ1-1; the match to TRBD1 covers 8 bases. CDR1 and CDR2 from the germline V gene are SEHNR and FQNEAQ (reference sequence). The CDR3 loop spans 13 amino acids. CDR3 sequence: CSSSSTGGTEAFF. In DNA, the CDR3 is TGTTCCAGCAGCTCCACAGGGGGCACTGAAGCTTTCTTT.

J is TRBJ1-1 and V is TRBV10-3, with D possibly matching TRBD1 (6 bases). Trimming took off 4 bases at V and 1 base at J, with 10 bases between the two ends. The CDR3 runs 14 residues. CDR1 and CDR2 (germline): ENHRY, SYGVKD. In DNA, the CDR3 is TGTGCCATCAGTGGGACAGCCTCGAACACTGAAGCTTTCTTT. Its protein product is CAISGTASNTEAFF.

Written as DNA, the CDR3 is TGTGCCAGAAGCAAAGACAGGAGCTCCTATAATTCACCCCTCCACTTT. This gives the protein CARSKDRSSYNSPLHF. The rearrangement links TRBV5-3 to TRBJ1-6; maybe TRBD1 (6 bases). TRBV5-3 qualifies as an ORF whose function is uncertain. The length of the CDR3 is 16 residues. Deletions cut 4 bases from V and 0 bases from J, with 11 bases between.

The gene calls are TRBV5-4 and TRBJ1-2; 8 bases match TRBD1. The CDR3 spans 15 residues. J gave up 7 bases and V 4 bases, and 12 bases lay outside the gene matches. Germline-derived CDR1 and CDR2 are SGHNT and YYREEE (reference sequence). CDR3 amino acids: CASSPWDRREGGYTF. DNA of the CDR3: TGTGCCAGCAGCCCGTGGGACAGGAGAGAGGGTGGCTACACCTTC.

The chain couples TRBV7-2 to TRBJ1-1; D unresolved. The germline V gene encodes CDR1 SGHTA and CDR2 FQGNSA. Trimming cost V 5 bases and J 0 bases, with 13 bases left between them. CDR3 size: 15 residues. The CDR3 loop reads CASSPRHLMNTEAFF. The CDR3 DNA sequence: TGTGCCAGCAGCCCCCGACACCTCATGAACACTGAAGCTTTCTTT. Drawing the rest from reference TRBV7-2 and TRBJ1-1, the complete variable domain is GAGVSQSPSNKVTEKGKDVELRCDPISGHTALYWYRQSLGQGLEFLIYFQGNSAPDKSGLPSDRFSAERTGGSVSTLTIQRTQQEDSAVYLCASSPRHLMNTEAFFGQGTRLTVV.

The chain joins TRBV27 to TRBJ1-2; D is uncertain. This CDR3 is built from 14 residues. Germline loops: CDR1 MNHEY, CDR2 SMNVEV (reference sequence). V was pared by 5 bases and J by 1 base, with 11 bases between. This CDR3 reads CASSPTGDNYGYTF. The CDR3 region has the DNA TGTGCCAGCAGTCCCACCGGGGATAACTATGGCTACACCTTC.

This CDR3 is CASSPYGTGLGYEQYF. The DNA of the CDR3 is TGTGCCAGCAGTCCTTACGGGACAGGGCTGGGGTACGAGCAGTACTTC. The chain joins TRBV2 to TRBJ2-7; 9 bases align to TRBD1. Germline assignment: CDR1 SNHLY and CDR2 FYNNEI. This CDR3 spans 16 amino acids. With 5 bases clipped from V and 4 bases from J, the junction kept 12 bases outside the gene matches.

The V gene is TRBV9, the J gene TRBJ2-5; 12 positions agree with TRBD2. After removal of 6 bases from V and 1 base from J, the junction contained 10 bases not matched to a gene. CDR3 size: 17 residues. Germline V CDR1 and CDR2: SGDLS, YYNGEE. The CDR3 DNA reads as TGTGCCAGCACGGTGATGTGGGGACTAGCGGGCCAAGAGACCCAGTACTTC. Its protein is CASTVMWGLAGQETQYF.

V and J are TRBV28 and TRBJ1-4; D unclear. The CDR3 has 15 residues. Trimming cost V 5 bases and J 6 bases, with 16 bases left between them. CDR1 and CDR2 (germline): MDHEN, SYDVKM. This CDR3 is CASSRPSGFDEKLFF. CDR3 coding DNA: TGTGCCAGCAGTCGACCCTCAGGCTTTGATGAAAAACTGTTTTTT.

This clone has just one count. The chain recombines TRBV30 with TRBJ2-2, with TRBD2 identical over 12 bases. The length of the CDR3 is 14 residues. V gave up 4 bases and J gave up 6 bases; unmatched junction bases: 3. Germline CDR1 and CDR2: GTSNPN and SVGIG (reference sequence). The CDR3 region is CAWTSGRGSGELFF. The CDR3 region has the DNA TGTGCCTGGACTAGCGGGAGGGGATCCGGGGAGCTGTTTTTT.

Worth noting for this clone: This sample includes further DNA sequences coding for the same CDR3. The chain recombines TRBV5-1 with TRBJ1-1, with 11 nucleotides matching TRBD1. In germline, CDR1 is SGHRS, CDR2 YFSETQ. The CDR3 contains 14 residues. V shed 3 bases and J 5 bases; nucleotides not matched to a gene: 3. For the CDR3, the DNA is TGCGCCAGCAGCTCCGGGACAGGGGGGACTGAAGCTTTCTTT. This gives the protein CASSSGTGGTEAFF.

This chain uses TRBV9 with TRBJ1-1; 7 nucleotides agree with TRBD1. J gave up 4 bases and V 2 bases, and 11 bases lay outside the gene matches. Per the germline V gene, CDR1 is SGDLS and CDR2 is YYNGEE. The CDR3 covers 16 residues. The CDR3 protein is CASSVLGQGVGTEAFF. The CDR3 nucleotides are TGTGCCAGCAGCGTCCTGGGGCAGGGGGTGGGCACTGAAGCTTTCTTT.

The chain links TRBV6-5 to TRBJ2-1; TRBD2 agrees at 8 bases. V lost 6 bases and J lost 6; bases outside the gene matches: 4. The CDR3 is 13 amino acids. Germline V gene sequence: CDR1 MNHEY, CDR2 SVGAGI. DNA of the CDR3: TGTGCCAGCAGGCCAACTAGCGGCAATGAGCAGTTCTTC. The encoded protein is CASRPTSGNEQFF.